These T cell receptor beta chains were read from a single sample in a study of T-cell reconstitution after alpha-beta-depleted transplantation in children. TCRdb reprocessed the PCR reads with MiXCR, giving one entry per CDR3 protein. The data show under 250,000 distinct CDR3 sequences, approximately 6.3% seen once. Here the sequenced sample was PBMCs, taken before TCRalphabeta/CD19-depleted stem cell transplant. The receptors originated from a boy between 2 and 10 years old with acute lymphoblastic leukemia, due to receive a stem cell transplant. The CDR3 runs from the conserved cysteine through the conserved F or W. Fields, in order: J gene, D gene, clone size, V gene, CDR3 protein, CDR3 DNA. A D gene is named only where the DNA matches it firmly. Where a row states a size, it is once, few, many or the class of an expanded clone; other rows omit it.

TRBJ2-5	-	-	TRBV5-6	CASSLGLEITQYF	TGTGCCAGCAGCTTGGGGCTTGAGATAACCCAGTACTTC
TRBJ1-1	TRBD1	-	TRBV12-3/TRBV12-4	CASSYGTGSSGAFF	TGTGCCAGCAGCTATGGGACAGGGAGTAGCGGAGCTTTCTTT
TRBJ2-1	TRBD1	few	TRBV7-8	CASLAGGQAYNEQFF	TGTGCCAGCTTAGCCGGAGGACAGGCCTACAATGAGCAGTTCTTC
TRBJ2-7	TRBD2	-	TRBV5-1	CASSSGTSGMIGSEQYF	TGCGCCAGCAGCTCCGGGACTAGCGGGATGATTGGCTCCGAGCAGTACTTC
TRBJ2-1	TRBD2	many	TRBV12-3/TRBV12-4	CASSSGAGSHEQFF	TGTGCCAGCAGTTCAGGAGCGGGGAGCCATGAGCAGTTCTTC
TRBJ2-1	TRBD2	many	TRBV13	CASSPAGGSYNEQFF	TGTGCCAGCAGCCCAGCGGGAGGGTCTTACAATGAGCAGTTCTTC
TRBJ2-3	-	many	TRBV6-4	CASTADGDSKDTQYF	TGTGCCAGCACCGCAGATGGGGATTCGAAAGATACGCAGTATTTT
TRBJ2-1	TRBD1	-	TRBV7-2	CASSFDRGLRSKQFF	TGTGCCAGCAGCTTCGACAGGGGTTTGAGAAGCAAGCAGTTCTTC
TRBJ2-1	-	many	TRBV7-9	CASSPERGQGGNEQFF	TGTGCCAGCAGCCCGGAAAGAGGGCAGGGTGGCAATGAGCAGTTCTTC
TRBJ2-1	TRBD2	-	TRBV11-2	CASSSSGSSYNEQFF	TGTGCCAGCAGTTCTAGCGGGAGCTCCTACAATGAGCAGTTCTTC
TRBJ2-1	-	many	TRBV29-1	CSVDWSYEQFF	TGCAGCGTTGATTGGAGCTATGAGCAGTTCTTC
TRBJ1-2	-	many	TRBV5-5	CASSLVGDYGYTF	TGTGCCAGCAGCTTGGTAGGGGACTATGGCTACACCTTC
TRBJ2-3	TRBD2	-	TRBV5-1	CASSLASGTLGDTQYF	TGCGCCAGCAGCTTGGCAAGCGGGACGCTGGGGGATACGCAGTATTTT
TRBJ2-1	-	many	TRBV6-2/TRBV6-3	CASSYGGRSYNEQFF	TGTGCCAGCAGTTACGGGGGTCGTTCCTACAATGAGCAGTTCTTC
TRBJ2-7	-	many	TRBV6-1	CASSEMHIRGEQYF	TGTGCCAGCAGTGAAATGCACATTCGGGGCGAGCAGTACTTC
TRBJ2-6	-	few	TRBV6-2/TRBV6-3	CASTLNLGLRVTGANVLTF	TGTGCCAGCACCCTAAACTTAGGACTCCGAGTGACTGGGGCCAACGTCCTGACTTTC
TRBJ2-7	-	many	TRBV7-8	CASSLVRYEQYF	TGTGCCAGCAGCTTAGTCCGCTACGAGCAGTACTTC
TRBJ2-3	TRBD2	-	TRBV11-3	CASSSTGGPTDTQYF	TGTGCCAGCAGTTCGACGGGGGGGCCAACAGATACGCAGTATTTT
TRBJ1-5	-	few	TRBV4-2	CASSQDHKGNQPQHF	TGTGCCAGCAGCCAAGATCATAAGGGGAATCAGCCCCAGCATTTT
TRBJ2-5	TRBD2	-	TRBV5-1	CASKNLGGYQETQYF	TGCGCCAGCAAAAATCTCGGGGGGTACCAAGAGACCCAGTACTTC
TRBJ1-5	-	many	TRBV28	CATSGRYSNQPQHF	TGTGCTACCTCGGGGAGATATAGCAATCAGCCCCAGCATTTT
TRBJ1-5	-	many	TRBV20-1	CSARGADSPNQPQHF	TGCAGTGCTAGAGGGGCGGACAGCCCTAATCAGCCCCAGCATTTT
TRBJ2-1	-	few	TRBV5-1	CASKRTSGEQFF	TGCGCCAGCAAAAGGACCTCGGGAGAGCAGTTCTTC
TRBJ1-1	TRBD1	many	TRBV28	CASSLKQGMMAFF	TGTGCCAGCAGTTTGAAACAGGGGATGATGGCTTTCTTT
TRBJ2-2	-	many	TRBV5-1	CASSFEGTGELFF	TGCGCCAGCAGCTTTGAGGGCACCGGGGAGCTGTTTTTT
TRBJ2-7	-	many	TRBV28	CASSPPERTREQYF	TGTGCCAGCAGTCCTCCCGAACGTACTCGGGAGCAGTACTTC
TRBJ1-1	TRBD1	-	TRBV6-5	CASSYTGTGGKAFF	TGTGCCAGCAGTTATACCGGGACAGGGGGTAAAGCTTTCTTT
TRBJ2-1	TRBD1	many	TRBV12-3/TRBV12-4	CASSPGTGFNNEQFF	TGTGCCAGCAGTCCCGGGACAGGGTTCAACAATGAGCAGTTCTTC
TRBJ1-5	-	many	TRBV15	CATRDTLDQPQHF	TGTGCCACCCGAGATACCTTGGATCAGCCCCAGCATTTT
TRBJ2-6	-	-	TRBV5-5	CASSLAMGSSGANVLTF	TGTGCCAGCAGCTTGGCTATGGGCAGCTCTGGGGCCAACGTCCTGACTTTC
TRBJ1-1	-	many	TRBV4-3	CASSRGDVAEAFF	TGCGCCAGCAGCCGCGGGGACGTGGCTGAAGCTTTCTTT
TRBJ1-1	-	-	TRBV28	CASTYNRMTEAFF	TGTGCCAGCACCTACAACCGGATGACTGAAGCTTTCTTT
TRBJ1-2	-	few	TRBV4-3	CASSQDLGYGYTF	TGCGCCAGCAGCCAAGATTTGGGGTACGGCTACACCTTC
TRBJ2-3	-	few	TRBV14	CASSQDKFPRQFSPTDTQYF	TGTGCCAGCAGCCAAGATAAATTCCCCAGGCAATTTTCACCCACAGATACGCAGTATTTT
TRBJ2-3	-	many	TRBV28	CASSLRGMNTQYF	TGTGCCAGCAGTTTGCGAGGGATGAATACGCAGTATTTT
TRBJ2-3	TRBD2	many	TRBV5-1	CASSLRGVGTDTQYF	TGCGCCAGCTCCCTTCGGGGGGTGGGCACAGATACGCAGTATTTT
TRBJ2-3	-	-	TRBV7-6	CASSSRGGEDTDTQYF	TGTGCCAGCAGCTCCAGGGGGGGGGAAGACACAGATACGCAGTATTTT
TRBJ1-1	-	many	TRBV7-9	CASSSSRGGAVGTEAFF	TGTGCCAGCAGCTCGTCACGAGGGGGGGCGGTTGGGACTGAAGCTTTCTTT
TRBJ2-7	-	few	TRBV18	CASSPPGGNYEQYF	TGTGCCAGCTCACCACCAGGAGGGAACTACGAGCAGTACTTC
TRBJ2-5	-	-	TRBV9	CASSAEGAGKETQYF	TGTGCCAGCAGCGCCGAAGGGGCGGGGAAAGAGACCCAGTACTTC
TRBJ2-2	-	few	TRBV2	CASRGHPDTGELFF	TGTGCCAGCAGAGGACACCCGGACACCGGGGAGCTGTTTTTT
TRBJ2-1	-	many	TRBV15	CATSRDRSARNEQFF	TGTGCCACCAGCAGAGATCGGTCCGCTAGGAATGAGCAGTTCTTC
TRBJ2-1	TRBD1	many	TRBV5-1	CASSLVAGQGNYNEQFF	TGCGCCAGCAGCTTGGTAGCCGGACAGGGGAACTACAATGAGCAGTTCTTC
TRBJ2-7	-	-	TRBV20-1	CSARGTTYSYEQYF	TGCAGTGCTAGAGGGACTACCTACTCCTACGAGCAGTACTTC
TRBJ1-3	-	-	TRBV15	CATSSHRFRGNTIYF	TGTGCCACCAGCAGCCACAGGTTCCGTGGAAACACCATATATTTT
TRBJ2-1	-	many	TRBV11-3	CASSENAREFF	TGTGCCAGCAGCGAGAATGCTCGAGAGTTCTTC